These 8 T cell receptor beta chains originate from one sample sequenced in a study of T cell changes during pregnancy in multiple sclerosis. Produced via immunoSEQ multiplex PCR; TCRdb's table is partial and in-frame only. The sample lists approximately 79,000 clones, approximately 92% occurring once. The source material was CD4+ T cells from peripheral blood mononuclear cells, sampled before pregnancy. Receptors were obtained from a female donor with multiple sclerosis, enrolled in a pregnancy study.

The chain links TRBV6-6 to TRBJ2-7, with D possibly TRBD2 on 5 matching bases. V lost 2 bases and J 4 bases, leaving 15 bases between the germline ends. CDR1 is MNHNY and CDR2 is SVGAGI in the germline V gene (reference sequence). The CDR3 contains 15 residues. CDR3 nucleotides: TGTGCCAGCAGTTACGCGGGCGAAGCGCTATACGAGCAGTACTTC. Translating gives CASSYAGEALYEQYF.

V usage is TRBV9 and J usage is TRBJ2-7; 7 nucleotides align to TRBD2. The germline CDR1 and CDR2 sequences are SGDLS and YYNGEE. This CDR3 is 14 amino acids long. V lost 0 bases to trimming and J lost 3 bases; unmatched junction nucleotides: 3. The CDR3 reads CASSVAGGFYEQYF. The CDR3 coding sequence is TGTGCCAGCAGCGTAGCGGGAGGTTTCTACGAGCAGTACTTC. Full variable domain (outside the CDR3, taken from reference TRBV9 and TRBJ2-7): DSGVTQTPKHLITATGQRVTLRCSPRSGDLSVYWYQQSLDQGLQFLIQYYNGEERAKGNILERFSAQQFPDLHSELNLSSLELGDSALYFCASSVAGGFYEQYFGPGTRLTVT.

The chain links TRBV18 to TRBJ1-2; the D is unclear. V was pared by 6 bases and J by 6 bases, with 11 bases between. This CDR3 has 12 amino acids. Germline assignment: CDR1 KGHSH and CDR2 LQKENI. CDR3 loop: CASSHRGNGYTF. In DNA form, the CDR3 reads TGTGCCAGCTCCCATCGGGGAAATGGCTACACCTTC.

As for this clone: Different DNA sequences within this sample yield the same CDR3. The rearrangement joins TRBV9 to TRBJ2-5; 10 bases agree with TRBD2. This CDR3 has 15 residues. Germline-derived CDR1 and CDR2 are SGDLS and YYNGEE. The V and J ends lost 0 bases and 4 bases, in that order; junction bases with no gene match: 3. CDR3: CASSVGLAGGETQYF. In DNA, the CDR3 is TGTGCCAGCAGCGTAGGACTAGCGGGTGGAGAGACCCAGTACTTC.

CDR3 protein: CAWSADRGESGYTF. The CDR3 DNA reads as TGTGCCTGGAGTGCGGACAGGGGGGAGAGTGGCTACACCTTC. The chain employs TRBV30 and TRBJ1-2; 10 nucleotides match TRBD1. CDR3 length: 14 amino acids. Germline V gene data show CDR1 as GTSNPN and CDR2 as SVGIG (reference sequence). Germline trimming cut 1 base from V and 7 bases from J; bases unmatched to any gene: 6.

The rearrangement links TRBV19 to TRBJ1-6; TRBD1 agrees at 8 bases. Trimming took 5 bases from V and 8 from J; bases not matched to a gene: 5. The CDR3 has 14 residues. CDR1 LNHDA and CDR2 SQIVND come from the germline V gene (reference sequence). The CDR3 reads CASSHGQGDSPLHF. DNA of the CDR3: TGTGCCAGTAGTCACGGACAGGGAGATTCACCCCTCCACTTT.

This sequence joins TRBV19 and TRBJ2-3; possibly TRBD1 for D (6 bases). The CDR3 spans 17 residues. Between the trimmed V and J ends, which lost 0 bases and 1 base, there was a span of 14 bases. Germline V lookup: CDR1 LNHDA, CDR2 SQIVND (reference sequence). The chain's CDR3 is CASSIDPGVVGTDTQYF. The DNA for the CDR3 is TGTGCCAGTAGTATAGATCCAGGGGTGGTGGGCACAGATACGCAGTATTTT.

The chain has TRBV7-3 and TRBJ1-1; D is perhaps TRBD1 (5 bases). Trimming left V 0 bases short and J 3 bases short, with 8 bases between. This CDR3 spans 14 amino acids. Germline values: CDR1 SGHTA, CDR2 FQGTGA. The CDR3 region is CASSLTGGDTEAFF. The CDR3 nucleotides read TGTGCCAGCAGCTTAACGGGGGGAGACACTGAAGCTTTCTTT.